This T cell receptor (beta chain) was sequenced for a study of vaccination and CD4 T cells after COVID-19. The wider study: Collection of post-COVID samples occurred a median approximately 93 days after diagnosis, spanning a range of 35 to 161.

The Oncomine TCR Beta short-read assay generated sequence data from the DNA of cultured CD4+ T cells. TCRdb independently ran MiXCR on the PCR reads; one entry per CDR3 protein. The table records about 8,600 distinct CDR3 sequences, over 45% of them present only once. This clonotype has more than one count but fewer than ten. What it binds is not known. Losses at the gene ends were 8 bases for V and 6 bases for J; bases not matched to a gene: 12. Looked up from germline, CDR1 is MNHNS and CDR2 is SASEGT. The CDR3 spans 14 residues. Indicated treatment: approximately nine-day PBMC culture with coronavirus spike peptide pools or control peptides (ViraFEST assay). Unexposed donor CD4+ T cells predated the COVID-19 pandemic, collected 2011-2018. At both days 3 and 7, half the medium was replaced with fresh IL-2 medium.

This sequence originates from a human donor in good health. The V gene is TRBV6-1, the J gene TRBJ1-1; 7 nucleotides match TRBD1. Input material: CD4+ T cells from blood, cultured in vitro. Here the CDR3 reads CASDVDRVTAEAFF. The CDR3 DNA reads as TGTGCCAGCGATGTAGACAGGGTTACGGCTGAAGCTTTCTTT.